These T cell receptor beta chains were read from a single sample in a study of shared clonotypes between healthy human individuals. Sequenced by immunoSEQ multiplex PCR; TCRdb stores in-frame clones only, minus some. The sample holds roughly 2.2 million clones, over 90% seen once. The sequenced sample was naive CD4+ T cells from PBMCs. The receptors shown here come from a young man in good health. Some clones in this sample may be carry-over from other donors' samples. Each CDR3 is given with its conserved first and last residue. Each record gives: J gene, D gene, clone size, V gene, CDR3 DNA, CDR3 protein. A D gene is named only where the DNA matches it firmly. The size of a clone is reported for some rows only, either as once, few or many, or as a class for expanded clones.

j_call: TRBJ2-3
d_call: -
clone_size: -
v_call: TRBV27
cdr3_nt: TGTGCCAGCAGTCTTCGCACAGATACGCAGTATTTT
cdr3_aa: CASSLRTDTQYF

j_call: TRBJ1-2
d_call: -
clone_size: -
v_call: TRBV2
cdr3_nt: TGTGCCAGCAGGAATCGGGAGTTCTATGGCTACACCTTC
cdr3_aa: CASRNREFYGYTF

j_call: TRBJ2-7
d_call: -
clone_size: -
v_call: TRBV20-1
cdr3_nt: TGCAGTGCTAGAGAAAAGGGGTGGCAGTACTTC
cdr3_aa: CSAREKGWQYF

j_call: TRBJ2-5
d_call: TRBD2
clone_size: -
v_call: TRBV28
cdr3_nt: TGTGCCAGCACCGGCGGGGCTAGCGGGATTCGGACCCAGTACTTC
cdr3_aa: CASTGGASGIRTQYF

j_call: TRBJ1-2
d_call: -
clone_size: -
v_call: TRBV7-7
cdr3_nt: TGTGCCAGCAGCCCTCTGGGGGGGGAAAGAGCTAACTATGGCTACACCTTC
cdr3_aa: CASSPLGGERANYGYTF

j_call: TRBJ2-7
d_call: TRBD2
clone_size: -
v_call: TRBV29-1
cdr3_nt: TGCAGCGTGGTAACTAGCGGGAGGCCTCTTGGGGATGAGCAGTACTTC
cdr3_aa: CSVVTSGRPLGDEQYF

j_call: TRBJ2-7
d_call: TRBD2
clone_size: -
v_call: TRBV28
cdr3_nt: TGTGCCAGCACTAGCGGGAACTACGAGCAGTACTTC
cdr3_aa: CASTSGNYEQYF

j_call: TRBJ1-3
d_call: -
clone_size: -
v_call: TRBV7-2
cdr3_nt: TGTGCCAGCAGCGCGCAGAGGAGAAACACCATATATTTT
cdr3_aa: CASSAQRRNTIYF

j_call: TRBJ2-7
d_call: -
clone_size: -
v_call: TRBV7-2
cdr3_nt: TGTGCCAGCAGCTTAGGGACCGGGCCGCTGATCTGGGGGCAGTACTTC
cdr3_aa: CASSLGTGPLIWGQYF

j_call: TRBJ2-4
d_call: -
clone_size: -
v_call: TRBV4-3
cdr3_nt: TGCGCCAGCAGCCAAGACAGGGAGCTAGCCAAAAACATTCAGTACTTC
cdr3_aa: CASSQDRELAKNIQYF

j_call: TRBJ2-3
d_call: -
clone_size: -
v_call: TRBV7-6
cdr3_nt: TGTGCCAGCTCGACCAAGACAGGGACTAGCACAGATACGCAGTATTTT
cdr3_aa: CASSTKTGTSTDTQYF

j_call: TRBJ1-4
d_call: -
clone_size: -
v_call: TRBV19
cdr3_nt: TGTGCCAGTAGTATCGACAGTCCGAATGAAAAACTGTTTTTT
cdr3_aa: CASSIDSPNEKLFF

j_call: TRBJ2-1
d_call: -
clone_size: -
v_call: TRBV14
cdr3_nt: TGTGCCAGCAGCCAATACCTACTCTCAGACTACAATGAGCAGTTCTTC
cdr3_aa: CASSQYLLSDYNEQFF

j_call: TRBJ2-5
d_call: TRBD2
clone_size: -
v_call: TRBV15
cdr3_nt: TGTGCCACCAAGCGGGGCTCGGTAGAGACCCAGTACTTC
cdr3_aa: CATKRGSVETQYF

j_call: TRBJ1-1
d_call: -
clone_size: few
v_call: TRBV6-1
cdr3_nt: TGTGCCAGCAGTGGTAAGAGGGACACTGAAGCTTTCTTT
cdr3_aa: CASSGKRDTEAFF

j_call: TRBJ2-2
d_call: -
clone_size: -
v_call: TRBV5-8
cdr3_nt: TGTGCCAGCAGCTTGGCATGGGGGGAGCCGAAGAACACCGGGGAGCTGTTTTTT
cdr3_aa: CASSLAWGEPKNTGELFF

j_call: TRBJ1-2
d_call: -
clone_size: -
v_call: TRBV5-6
cdr3_nt: TGTGCCAGCAGCTTGGACACTAGGGGGACAAATGGCTACACCTTC
cdr3_aa: CASSLDTRGTNGYTF

j_call: TRBJ2-5
d_call: -
clone_size: -
v_call: TRBV18
cdr3_nt: TGTGCCAGCTCACCCATTTACCCTCCGGAGGAGACCCAGTACTTC
cdr3_aa: CASSPIYPPEETQYF

j_call: TRBJ2-4
d_call: TRBD1
clone_size: -
v_call: TRBV7-3
cdr3_nt: TGTGCCAGCAGCCCCAACGGACAGGGGGACATTCAGTACTTC
cdr3_aa: CASSPNGQGDIQYF

j_call: TRBJ2-7
d_call: -
clone_size: -
v_call: TRBV5-1
cdr3_nt: TGCGCCAGCAGCTTGGGACAGTCGGACGAGCAGTACTTC
cdr3_aa: CASSLGQSDEQYF

j_call: TRBJ2-7
d_call: TRBD1
clone_size: -
v_call: TRBV6-5
cdr3_nt: TGTGCCAGCAGCCCAGGGACAGCCTACGAGCAGTACTTC
cdr3_aa: CASSPGTAYEQYF

j_call: TRBJ1-5
d_call: -
clone_size: -
v_call: TRBV2
cdr3_nt: TGTGCCAGCAGTGGGGGGACAAATGCACAGCCCCAGCATTTT
cdr3_aa: CASSGGTNAQPQHF

j_call: TRBJ2-7
d_call: -
clone_size: -
v_call: TRBV7-9
cdr3_nt: TGTGCCAGCAGCTTAGTCCCGGGACCGCAGTACTTC
cdr3_aa: CASSLVPGPQYF

j_call: TRBJ1-1
d_call: -
clone_size: -
v_call: TRBV28
cdr3_nt: TGTGCCAGCAGTATGGACAGTAACACTGAAGCTTTCTTT
cdr3_aa: CASSMDSNTEAFF

j_call: TRBJ2-5
d_call: TRBD2
clone_size: -
v_call: TRBV9
cdr3_nt: TGTGCCAGCAGCGCACGGGAGGGCCACGGGACCCAGTACTTC
cdr3_aa: CASSAREGHGTQYF

j_call: TRBJ2-2
d_call: -
clone_size: -
v_call: TRBV18
cdr3_nt: TGTGCCAGCTCAAAACAGAACACCGGGGAGCTGTTTTTT
cdr3_aa: CASSKQNTGELFF

j_call: TRBJ2-5
d_call: -
clone_size: once
v_call: TRBV29-1
cdr3_nt: TGCAGCGCGCCCGGAACAGTCAACCTGGAGACCCAGTACTTC
cdr3_aa: CSAPGTVNLETQYF

j_call: TRBJ1-2
d_call: -
clone_size: -
v_call: TRBV4-1
cdr3_nt: TGCGCCAGCAGCCAGGGGGTTCTACTCAACTATGGCTACACCTTC
cdr3_aa: CASSQGVLLNYGYTF

j_call: TRBJ2-7
d_call: -
clone_size: -
v_call: TRBV11-2
cdr3_nt: TGTGCCAGCAGCCTGAGCAGCGGAGGGGCCAACGAGCAGTACTTC
cdr3_aa: CASSLSSGGANEQYF

j_call: TRBJ2-7
d_call: TRBD2
clone_size: -
v_call: TRBV28
cdr3_nt: TGTGCCAGCAGTTTATGGGCTAGCGGGAACTACGAGCAGTACTTC
cdr3_aa: CASSLWASGNYEQYF

j_call: TRBJ2-1
d_call: -
clone_size: -
v_call: TRBV7-2
cdr3_nt: TGTGCCAGCAGCGAACTAGCCCCCTCCTACAATGAGCAGTTCTTC
cdr3_aa: CASSELAPSYNEQFF

j_call: TRBJ1-4
d_call: -
clone_size: -
v_call: TRBV19
cdr3_nt: TGTGCCAGTAGGGGATTATCAACTAATGAAAAACTGTTTTTT
cdr3_aa: CASRGLSTNEKLFF

j_call: TRBJ2-5
d_call: TRBD2
clone_size: -
v_call: TRBV28
cdr3_nt: TGTGCCAGCAGTTCAGTAGCGGGAGGGCAGGAGACCCAGTACTTC
cdr3_aa: CASSSVAGGQETQYF

j_call: TRBJ1-1
d_call: -
clone_size: -
v_call: TRBV27
cdr3_nt: TGTGCCAGCAGTCGCGGGACCTACACTGAAGCTTTCTTT
cdr3_aa: CASSRGTYTEAFF

j_call: TRBJ2-5
d_call: TRBD2
clone_size: -
v_call: TRBV5-1
cdr3_nt: TGCGCCAGCAGCGGCTTAGCGGGAGTCGTGGGTGGAGAGACCCAGTACTTC
cdr3_aa: CASSGLAGVVGGETQYF

j_call: TRBJ2-5
d_call: -
clone_size: once
v_call: TRBV29-1
cdr3_nt: TGCAGCGCCTCCGGGCAATACCAAGAGACCCAGTACTTC
cdr3_aa: CSASGQYQETQYF

j_call: TRBJ1-1
d_call: TRBD1
clone_size: -
v_call: TRBV28
cdr3_nt: TGTGCCAGCAGTTCCGGACAGGGACGCGAAGCTTTCTTT
cdr3_aa: CASSSGQGREAFF

j_call: TRBJ2-1
d_call: TRBD1
clone_size: -
v_call: TRBV30
cdr3_nt: TGTGCCTGGGATCGGGACAGGTCATACAATGAGCAGTTCTTC
cdr3_aa: CAWDRDRSYNEQFF

j_call: TRBJ1-2
d_call: -
clone_size: -
v_call: TRBV7-9
cdr3_nt: TGTGCCAGCAGCTTAGGAGGAGGGCACTATGGCTACACCTTC
cdr3_aa: CASSLGGGHYGYTF

j_call: TRBJ1-1
d_call: -
clone_size: -
v_call: TRBV30
cdr3_nt: TGTGCCCGGTCCGAAGGCACTGAAGCTTTCTTT
cdr3_aa: CARSEGTEAFF

j_call: TRBJ2-3
d_call: -
clone_size: -
v_call: TRBV6-1
cdr3_nt: TGTGCCAGCAGTGGCCAATCAGGGTCAGATACGCAGTATTTT
cdr3_aa: CASSGQSGSDTQYF

j_call: TRBJ1-2
d_call: TRBD1
clone_size: -
v_call: TRBV2
cdr3_nt: TGTGCCAGCAGGCCGGGACAGTCTAACTATGGCTACACCTTC
cdr3_aa: CASRPGQSNYGYTF

j_call: TRBJ2-1
d_call: TRBD2
clone_size: -
v_call: TRBV4-1
cdr3_nt: TGCGCCAGCAGCCAAGAAGGACTAGTGAATGAGCAGTTCTTC
cdr3_aa: CASSQEGLVNEQFF

j_call: TRBJ1-5
d_call: -
clone_size: -
v_call: TRBV19
cdr3_nt: TGTGCCAGTATGGAATGGGGTCAGCCCCAGCATTTT
cdr3_aa: CASMEWGQPQHF

j_call: TRBJ2-1
d_call: TRBD1
clone_size: -
v_call: TRBV7-2
cdr3_nt: TGTGCCAGCAGCTACGGACAGGTGTCATACAATGAGCAGTTCTTC
cdr3_aa: CASSYGQVSYNEQFF

j_call: TRBJ1-2
d_call: -
clone_size: -
v_call: TRBV18
cdr3_nt: TGTGCCAGCTCGCCGGACAGTAACTATGGCTACACCTTC
cdr3_aa: CASSPDSNYGYTF

j_call: TRBJ2-1
d_call: -
clone_size: -
v_call: TRBV9
cdr3_nt: TGTGCCAGCAGCGTAGGGGGTCGGCTAGCTCTTGAGCAGTTCTTC
cdr3_aa: CASSVGGRLALEQFF

j_call: TRBJ2-1
d_call: TRBD2
clone_size: -
v_call: TRBV11-2
cdr3_nt: TGTGCCAGCAGCTCAACTAGCGGGAGTACCAATGAGCAGTTCTTC
cdr3_aa: CASSSTSGSTNEQFF

j_call: TRBJ1-2
d_call: TRBD1
clone_size: -
v_call: TRBV28
cdr3_nt: TGTGCCAGCAGTCGCGAGATCCGGGACAGGGTTTACTTCTATGGCTACACCTTC
cdr3_aa: CASSREIRDRVYFYGYTF

j_call: TRBJ2-1
d_call: TRBD1
clone_size: -
v_call: TRBV7-3
cdr3_nt: TGTGCCAGCAGCTACGGACAGGGGGCATATAATGAGCAGTTCTTC
cdr3_aa: CASSYGQGAYNEQFF

j_call: TRBJ2-7
d_call: TRBD1
clone_size: -
v_call: TRBV19
cdr3_nt: TGTGCCAGTAACGACAGGGGGCACTCCTACGAGCAGTACTTC
cdr3_aa: CASNDRGHSYEQYF

j_call: TRBJ1-6
d_call: -
clone_size: -
v_call: TRBV28
cdr3_nt: TGTGCCAGCAGCGAGGGGAATTCACCCCTCCACTTT
cdr3_aa: CASSEGNSPLHF

j_call: TRBJ1-4
d_call: -
clone_size: -
v_call: TRBV16
cdr3_nt: TGTGCCAGCAGCCAAAAACGAGCGAGATCGTTCGAAAAACTGTTTTTT
cdr3_aa: CASSQKRARSFEKLFF

j_call: TRBJ2-5
d_call: TRBD1
clone_size: once
v_call: TRBV4-1
cdr3_nt: TGCGCCAGCAGCCAAACAGGGGGGGAGACCCAGTACTTC
cdr3_aa: CASSQTGGETQYF

j_call: TRBJ2-1
d_call: -
clone_size: -
v_call: TRBV28
cdr3_nt: TGTGCCAGCAGTGGGGGATACTACAATGAGCAGTTCTTC
cdr3_aa: CASSGGYYNEQFF

j_call: TRBJ2-7
d_call: -
clone_size: -
v_call: TRBV7-8
cdr3_nt: TGTGCCAGCAGTGCGGCAACCTATACCTACGAGCAGTACTTC
cdr3_aa: CASSAATYTYEQYF

j_call: TRBJ2-7
d_call: -
clone_size: -
v_call: TRBV6-1
cdr3_nt: TGTGCCAGCACCCCCCAGGTAGGCTACGAGCAGTACTTC
cdr3_aa: CASTPQVGYEQYF

j_call: TRBJ1-5
d_call: -
clone_size: -
v_call: TRBV19
cdr3_nt: TGTGCCAGTACAGGCAGGATAAAGAGTCAGCCCCAGCATTTT
cdr3_aa: CASTGRIKSQPQHF

j_call: TRBJ2-1
d_call: -
clone_size: -
v_call: TRBV30
cdr3_nt: TGTGCCTGGAGTGAGACTACAGATGAGCAGTTCTTC
cdr3_aa: CAWSETTDEQFF

j_call: TRBJ2-5
d_call: -
clone_size: -
v_call: TRBV5-1
cdr3_nt: TGCGCCAGCAGCCCGGGCCGCCTGGGAGAGACCCAGTACTTC
cdr3_aa: CASSPGRLGETQYF